These T cell receptor beta chains were read from a single sample in a study of blood T cell repertoires in COVID-19. Sequenced by immunoSEQ multiplex PCR; TCRdb stores in-frame clones only, minus some. The data show over 80,000 clones, with 80% seen just once and over 9% held by the top ten. Sequenced sample: peripheral blood. The receptors originated from a woman in her 70s with acute or convalescent COVID-19. CDR3s include the opening cysteine and the closing phenylalanine or tryptophan. The D gene is left open where the match is weak. Clone size is shown for a subset of rows, as once, few, many or a class of expanded clone.

size | length | J | V | D | DNA | CDR3
- | 15 | TRBJ1-4 | TRBV6-5 | - | TGTGCCAGCAGCCGAAGGAGGGACGGGAATGAAAAACTGTTTTTT | CASSRRRDGNEKLFF
few | 12 | TRBJ1-3 | TRBV12-3/TRBV12-4 | - | TGTGCCAGCAGTTTAGTGGGGAGCACCATATATTTT | CASSLVGSTIYF
few | 14 | TRBJ1-4 | TRBV28 | - | TGTGCCAGCAGGACAGCCGGAACTAATGAAAAACTGTTTTTT | CASRTAGTNEKLFF
- | 15 | TRBJ2-6 | TRBV4-2 | - | TGTGCCAGCAGCCAAGAAGGGGGGGTGACCAACGTCCTGACTTTC | CASSQEGGVTNVLTF
few | 16 | TRBJ2-2 | TRBV11-2 | TRBD2 | TGTGCCAGCAGCTTGCAGCGGGGGGGCCTCACCGGGGAGCTGTTTTTT | CASSLQRGGLTGELFF
few | 14 | TRBJ2-2 | TRBV2 | TRBD2 | TGTGCCAGCAGGGGACTAGCGATGACCGGGGAGCTGTTTTTT | CASRGLAMTGELFF
- | 15 | TRBJ1-2 | TRBV7-9 | TRBD1 | TGTGCCAGCAGCTTAGCTGATGGGACAGGCTATGGCTACACCTTC | CASSLADGTGYGYTF
- | 15 | TRBJ2-3 | TRBV2 | - | TGTGCCAGCAGTGAAGAGCCAGGGTCAACAGATACGCAGTATTTT | CASSEEPGSTDTQYF
- | 15 | TRBJ1-1 | TRBV3-1/TRBV3-2 | - | TGTGCCAGCAGCCAAGGTCCAGGGCGGAACACTGAAGCTTTCTTT | CASSQGPGRNTEAFF
- | 17 | TRBJ2-1 | TRBV19 | - | TGTGCCAGTAGTATAGTTGCCAGGGGAATTCCCTACAATGAGCAGTTCTTC | CASSIVARGIPYNEQFF
- | 13 | TRBJ2-5 | TRBV6-5 | - | TGTGCCAGCAGTTACTCGCGGCGAGAGACCCAGTACTTC | CASSYSRRETQYF
- | 13 | TRBJ2-2 | TRBV29-1 | - | TGCAGCGTTGCGACTAACCTCGCCGGGGAGCTGTTTTTT | CSVATNLAGELFF
- | 18 | TRBJ2-3 | TRBV5-4 | TRBD2 | TGTGCCAGCAGCTTCGCCGCGACTAGCGGTGCTAGCACAGATACGCAGTATTTT | CASSFAATSGASTDTQYF
- | 15 | TRBJ1-6 | TRBV3-1/TRBV3-2 | TRBD1 | TGTGCCAGCAGCCAAGGGACCCAGGGGGAATCACCCCTCCACTTT | CASSQGTQGESPLHF
- | 16 | TRBJ2-2 | TRBV3-1/TRBV3-2 | TRBD2 | TGTGCCAGCAGCCAACAACTAGCGGTGAACACCGGGGAGCTGTTTTTT | CASSQQLAVNTGELFF
- | 13 | TRBJ1-4 | TRBV30 | - | TGTGCCTGGAGTACGGCGGGCGTTGAAAAACTGTTTTTT | CAWSTAGVEKLFF
- | 18 | TRBJ2-3 | TRBV25-1 | TRBD2 | TGTGCCAGCAGTGAAAGGTTAGCGGGAGTCATTAGCACAGATACGCAGTATTTT | CASSERLAGVISTDTQYF
- | 15 | TRBJ2-1 | TRBV11-1 | TRBD2 | TGTGCCAGCAGCCGCGGGACTAGCGGGGAGGGTGAGCAGTTCTTC | CASSRGTSGEGEQFF
- | 19 | TRBJ2-1 | TRBV19 | TRBD2 | TGTGCCAGTAGTTCAAATGCTCCGGGACTAGCGGGGGGGGACAATGAGCAGTTCTTC | CASSSNAPGLAGGDNEQFF
- | 15 | TRBJ2-3 | TRBV9 | TRBD1 | TGTGCCAGCAGCATAAGACAGGGACCCACAGATACGCAGTATTTT | CASSIRQGPTDTQYF
- | 14 | TRBJ2-7 | TRBV6-6 | - | TGTGCCAGCAGCGCACAGGAGAGAGGTTACGAGCAGTACTTC | CASSAQERGYEQYF
- | 11 | TRBJ2-3 | TRBV12-3/TRBV12-4 | - | TGTGCCAGCAGTGTGACTGATACGCAGTATTTT | CASSVTDTQYF
- | 15 | TRBJ2-1 | TRBV9 | TRBD1 | TGTGCCAGCAGCGTAGGGGGACAGGGAGGGTATGAGCAGTTCTTC | CASSVGGQGGYEQFF
- | 15 | TRBJ2-7 | TRBV5-1 | TRBD2 | TGCGCCAGCAGCTTGGTCTCGCGGGAGGGCCGTGAGCAGTACTTC | CASSLVSREGREQYF
- | 16 | TRBJ2-1 | TRBV19 | TRBD2 | TGTGCCAGTAGTACCCGACTAGCGGGGGGGACGGGTGAGCAGTTCTTC | CASSTRLAGGTGEQFF
once | 16 | TRBJ1-1 | TRBV10-3 | TRBD1 | TGTGCCATCAGTGACCCGGGACAGCATTCCTTCGGTATAGCTTTCTTT | CAISDPGQHSFGIAFF
few | 12 | TRBJ2-7 | TRBV19 | TRBD1 | TGTGCCAGTAGTTTGACAGGGTATGAGCAGTACTTC | CASSLTGYEQYF
- | 15 | TRBJ2-1 | TRBV3-1/TRBV3-2 | TRBD2 | TGTGCCAGCAGCTTTACTCCCCAGCGGGGCAATGAGCAGTTCTTC | CASSFTPQRGNEQFF
- | 15 | TRBJ1-2 | TRBV5-4 | - | TGTGCCAGCAGCTTGTCGACTGAAGGAAACTATGGCTACACCTTC | CASSLSTEGNYGYTF
once | 15 | TRBJ1-6 | TRBV7-9 | - | TGTGCCAGCAGCGGCCCAGGGGAGAATAATTCACCCCTCCACTTT | CASSGPGENNSPLHF
- | 15 | TRBJ1-6 | TRBV7-9 | TRBD1 | TGTGCCAGCAGCACTACCCACGGACAGGGGCCACCCCTCCACTTT | CASSTTHGQGPPLHF
- | 13 | TRBJ2-2 | TRBV6-5 | - | TGTGCCAGCAGTTGGGCCCGGGGCGGGGAGCTGTTTTTT | CASSWARGGELFF
- | 12 | TRBJ1-2 | TRBV29-1 | - | TGCAGCGTCCTTTCTGGGAGCTATGGCTACACCTTC | CSVLSGSYGYTF
- | 14 | TRBJ2-2 | TRBV29-1 | - | TGCAGCGCCAAGGGAACAGGGATCACCGGGGAGCTGTTTTTT | CSAKGTGITGELFF
- | 14 | TRBJ2-5 | TRBV7-7 | TRBD2 | TGTGCCAGCAGCGGCTTGGGACTACAAGAGACCCAGTACTTC | CASSGLGLQETQYF
- | 14 | TRBJ1-5 | TRBV2 | - | TGTGCCAGCAGTGAAGATGAGGCAACCCGGCCCCAGCATTTT | CASSEDEATRPQHF
- | 16 | TRBJ2-7 | TRBV23-1 | TRBD2 | TGCGCCAGCAGCTCACACGGGACTAGACACCCCTACGAGCAGTACTTC | CASSSHGTRHPYEQYF
- | 14 | TRBJ1-1 | TRBV9 | - | TGTGCCAGCAGCGTAGGGCCCATGAACACTGAAGCTTTCTTT | CASSVGPMNTEAFF
- | 16 | TRBJ1-2 | TRBV2 | - | TGTGCCAGCAGCCTCGCTCGGGCCAGGGCAAACTATGGCTACACCTTC | CASSLARARANYGYTF
- | 14 | TRBJ2-3 | TRBV29-1 | - | TGCAGCGTTACCGCAGGGGGGTTTGTAGATACGCAGTATTTT | CSVTAGGFVDTQYF
- | 12 | TRBJ1-2 | TRBV30 | - | TGTGCCTGGACGACCCAGGGCTCTGGCTACACCTTC | CAWTTQGSGYTF
- | 15 | TRBJ1-2 | TRBV15 | TRBD1 | TGTGCCACCAGCAGAGATAAGGGCAGGGGGCATGGCTACACCTTC | CATSRDKGRGHGYTF
- | 12 | TRBJ2-7 | TRBV28 | TRBD1 | TGTGCCAGCGGGGGACAGGGCTACGAGCAGTACTTC | CASGGQGYEQYF
once | 15 | TRBJ2-2 | TRBV5-4 | TRBD2 | TGTGCCAGCAGCACCCCGGGGGGGCTGGTCGGGGAGCTGTTTTTT | CASSTPGGLVGELFF
- | 13 | TRBJ2-7 | TRBV3-1/TRBV3-2 | - | TGTGCCAGCAGCTTCCTTGGGCCCTACGAGCAGTACTTC | CASSFLGPYEQYF
- | 16 | TRBJ2-2 | TRBV6-1 | - | TGTGCCAGCAGTGAAGTGGGGAGCGCGAACACCGGGGAGCTGTTTTTT | CASSEVGSANTGELFF
- | 13 | TRBJ1-5 | TRBV7-8 | TRBD1 | TGTGCCAGCAGCTTGACAGGGAGGCAGCCCCAGCATTTT | CASSLTGRQPQHF
- | 18 | TRBJ2-1 | TRBV11-1 | - | TGTGCCAGCAGCTTAGCGGCTACAGGGTTCAGCTCCTACAATGAGCAGTTCTTC | CASSLAATGFSSYNEQFF
- | 13 | TRBJ1-2 | TRBV5-4 | - | TGTGCCAGCAGCTTGGACAGTAACTATGGCTACACCTTC | CASSLDSNYGYTF
- | 15 | TRBJ2-5 | TRBV11-2 | - | TGTGCCAGCAGCTCCCGGGACATGGGGACAGAGACCCAGTACTTC | CASSSRDMGTETQYF
- | 12 | TRBJ1-2 | TRBV28 | - | TGTGCCACCCTGCGGAGTTCCGATGGCTACACCTTC | CATLRSSDGYTF
once | 12 | TRBJ1-1 | TRBV7-8 | - | TGTGCCAGCAGCCCAGGGGACACTGAAGCTTTCTTT | CASSPGDTEAFF
- | 18 | TRBJ2-5 | TRBV11-2 | TRBD1 | TGTGCCAGCAGCTTAAAGTGGGGGACAGGGAAAAACCAAGAGACCCAGTACTTC | CASSLKWGTGKNQETQYF